The clone carrying this TCR beta chain turned up a few times. Relative to the germline gene, one junction end is altered; a read error may explain this. The source of the sample is a study of T-cell reconstitution after alpha-beta-depleted transplantation in children. The CDR3 runs 13 residues. The germline CDR1 and CDR2 sequences are SGHRS and YFSETQ. Unique molecular identifiers were used in preparing the TCRbeta library. Each CDR3 protein is one row after TCRdb ran MiXCR on the PCR reads. The sample holds about 360,000 distinct CDR3 sequences; about an eighth are singletons and the top ten take over 3.5%.

The sequencing used PBMCs, collected from the stem cell graft. The rearrangement links TRBV5-1 to TRBJ1-2; TRBD1 is a possible D gene (6 bases). The sequence came from a human donor who donated a stem cell graft to a child with Fanconi anemia. This chain's CDR3 is CASSLDSPSGYTF. The CDR3 DNA sequence: TGCGCCAGCAGTTTGGACAGCCCCTCGGGCTACACCTTC.